This record concerns one T cell receptor beta chain sequence. What it recognizes is unknown. Diagnoses were made from clinical symptoms, serum measures (thyroxine and TRAb), thyroid ultrasound and orbital computed tomography. The source of the PBMCs was 9.5 to 10 ml of fresh peripheral blood. This entry belongs to a study of T cells in Graves' hyperthyroidism and ophthalmopathy. Whole-study findings and limits: From stable hyperthyroidism, ophthalmopathy was set apart by a 13 V-J model.

TCR beta CDR3 sequences were amplified from RNA transcripts. RT-PCR in the first round (using the HTBI primer set) targeted the TCR CDR3. TCRdb reanalysed the multiplex PCR reads using MiXCR and keeps one entry per CDR3 protein. The sample records about 200,000 distinct CDR3 sequences, about a sixth being singletons. This receptor was taken from a man aged 35 to 55 with Graves' hyperthyroidism. Input material: blood.

CDR3 region: CASSPGISYEQYF. The CDR3 nucleotides read TGTGCCAGCAGTCCGGGGATCTCCTACGAGCAGTACTTC. The rearrangement links TRBV27 to TRBJ2-7; possibly TRBD2 for D (5 bases). V was shortened by 5 bases and J by 0 bases, with 8 bases between the two germline ends. The CDR3 has 13 amino acids. CDR1 MNHEY and CDR2 SMNVEV come from the germline V gene (reference sequence).